Presented here are 2 T cell receptor beta chains from one specimen sequenced in a study of cytomegalovirus exposure and HLA in healthy donors. The study ran its PCR with 60 Vbeta and 13 Jbeta primers. The repertoire was sequenced with immunoSEQ multiplex PCR; TCRdb's copy has only in-frame clones and lacks some. The table records over 100,000 clones, over 65% of them present only once. Source material: PBMCs. These receptor sequences come from a woman aged 25 to 45 in good health and CMV-seropositive.

V usage is TRBV9 and J usage is TRBJ2-1; 7 nucleotides agree with TRBD2. CDR3 length: 12 amino acids. Germline V CDR1 and CDR2: SGDLS, YYNGEE. Trimming at V came to 3 bases and at J to 10 bases, leaving 4 bases not matched to a gene. In nucleotides, the CDR3 is TGTGCCAGCAGCGGGGAGGGTTGGGAGCAGTTCTTC. It translates to CASSGEGWEQFF.

This chain connects TRBV6-6 to TRBJ1-2; tentative D call: TRBD1 (5 bases). The germline CDR1 and CDR2 sequences are MNHNY and SVGAGI (reference sequence). There are 15 residues in the CDR3. The V and J ends lost 2 bases and 1 base respectively, with 11 bases between them. This CDR3 is CASSYLSGNNYGYTF. The CDR3, as DNA: TGTGCCAGCAGTTACCTGTCAGGGAATAACTATGGCTACACCTTC.